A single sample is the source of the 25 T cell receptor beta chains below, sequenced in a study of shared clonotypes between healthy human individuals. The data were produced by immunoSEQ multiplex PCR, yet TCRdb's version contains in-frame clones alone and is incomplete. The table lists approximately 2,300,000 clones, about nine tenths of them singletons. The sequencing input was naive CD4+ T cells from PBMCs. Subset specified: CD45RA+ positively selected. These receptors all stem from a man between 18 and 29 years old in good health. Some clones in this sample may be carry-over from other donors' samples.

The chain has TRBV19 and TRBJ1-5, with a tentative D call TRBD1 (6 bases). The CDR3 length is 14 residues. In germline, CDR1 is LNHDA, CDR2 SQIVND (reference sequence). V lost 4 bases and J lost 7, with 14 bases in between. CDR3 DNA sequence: TGTGCCAGTAGTACACAGGGACGGGGGCAGCCCCAGCATTTT. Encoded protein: CASSTQGRGQPQHF. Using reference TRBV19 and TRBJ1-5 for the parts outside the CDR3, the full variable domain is DGGITQSPKYLFRKEGQNVTLSCEQNLNHDAMYWYRQDPGQGLRLIYYSQIVNDFQKGDIAEGYSVSREKKESFPLTVTSAQKNPTAFYLCASSTQGRGQPQHFGDGTRLSIL.

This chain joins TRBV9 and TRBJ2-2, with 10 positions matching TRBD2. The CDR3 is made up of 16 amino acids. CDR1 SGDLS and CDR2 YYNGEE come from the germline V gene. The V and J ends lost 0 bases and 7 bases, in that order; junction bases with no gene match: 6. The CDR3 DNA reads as TGTGCCAGCAGCGTAGTAGTCCTAGCGGGAGTCGGGGAGCTGTTTTTT. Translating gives CASSVVVLAGVGELFF.

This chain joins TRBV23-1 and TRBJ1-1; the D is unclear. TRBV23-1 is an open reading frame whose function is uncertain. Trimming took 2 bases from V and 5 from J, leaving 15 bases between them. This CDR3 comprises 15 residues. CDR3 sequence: CASSQPLRAQTEAFF. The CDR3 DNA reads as TGCGCCAGCAGTCAACCCCTACGGGCGCAGACTGAAGCTTTCTTT.

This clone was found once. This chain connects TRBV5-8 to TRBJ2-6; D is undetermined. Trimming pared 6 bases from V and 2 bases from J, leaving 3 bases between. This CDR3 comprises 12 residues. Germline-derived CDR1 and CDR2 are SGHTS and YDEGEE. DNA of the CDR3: TGTGCCAGCAAAGCTGGGGCCAACGTCCTGACTTTC. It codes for CASKAGANVLTF. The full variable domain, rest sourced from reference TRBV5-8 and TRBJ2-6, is EAGVTQSPTHLIKTRGQQATLRCSPISGHTSVYWYQQALGLGLQFLLWYDEGEERNRGNFPPRFSGRQFPNYSSELNVNALELEDSALYLCASKAGANVLTFGAGSRLTVL.

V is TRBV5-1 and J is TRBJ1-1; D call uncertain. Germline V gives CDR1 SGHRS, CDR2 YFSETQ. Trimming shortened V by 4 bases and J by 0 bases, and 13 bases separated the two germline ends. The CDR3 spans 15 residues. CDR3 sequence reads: CASSQQQFMNTEAFF. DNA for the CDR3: TGCGCCAGCAGCCAACAACAATTTATGAACACTGAAGCTTTCTTT.

The CDR3 coding sequence is TGTGCCAGCATCCACGGTGGTGGCCCCTACAATGAGCAGTTCTTC. Its protein product is CASIHGGGPYNEQFF. The chain is built from TRBV25-1 and TRBJ2-1; no definite D call. V gave up 7 bases and J gave up 2 bases, with 15 bases separating them. Per germline, CDR1 MGHDK and CDR2 SYGVNS. The length of the CDR3 is 15 residues.

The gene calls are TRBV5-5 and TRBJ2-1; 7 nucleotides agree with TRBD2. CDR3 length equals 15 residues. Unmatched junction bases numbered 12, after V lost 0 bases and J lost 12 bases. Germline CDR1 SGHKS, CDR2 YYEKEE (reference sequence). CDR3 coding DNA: TGTGCCAGCAGCTTGGCGGGCGGGAGCGGAGTAGGGCAGTTCTTC. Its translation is CASSLAGGSGVGQFF.

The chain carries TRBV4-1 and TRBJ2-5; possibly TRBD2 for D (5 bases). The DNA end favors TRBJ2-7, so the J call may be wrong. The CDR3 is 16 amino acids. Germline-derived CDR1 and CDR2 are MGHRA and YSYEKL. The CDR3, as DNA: TGCGCCAGCAGCCGGATAATAGACCTCGGCGGGTACGAGCAGTACTTC. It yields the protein CASSRIIDLGGYEQYF.

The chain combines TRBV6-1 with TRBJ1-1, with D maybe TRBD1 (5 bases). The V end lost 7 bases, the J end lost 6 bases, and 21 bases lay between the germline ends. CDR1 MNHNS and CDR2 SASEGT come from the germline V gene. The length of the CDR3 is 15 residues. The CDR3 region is CASTLRDDSLAEAFF. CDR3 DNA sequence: TGTGCCAGCACGTTACGCGACGACAGTCTCGCTGAAGCTTTCTTT.

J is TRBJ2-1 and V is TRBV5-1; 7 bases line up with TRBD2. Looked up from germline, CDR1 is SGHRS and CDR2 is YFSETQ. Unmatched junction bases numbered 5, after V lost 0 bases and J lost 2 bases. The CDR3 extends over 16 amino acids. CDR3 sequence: CASSLVPSGPYNEQFF. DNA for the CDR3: TGCGCCAGCAGCTTGGTACCTAGCGGTCCCTACAATGAGCAGTTCTTC.

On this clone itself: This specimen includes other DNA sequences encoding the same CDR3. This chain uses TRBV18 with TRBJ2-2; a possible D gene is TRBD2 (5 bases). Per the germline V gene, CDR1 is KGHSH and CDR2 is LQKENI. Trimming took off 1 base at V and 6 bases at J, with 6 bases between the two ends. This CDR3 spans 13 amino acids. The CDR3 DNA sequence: TGTGCCAGCTCACCACAGGGAGCCGGGGAGCTGTTTTTT. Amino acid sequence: CASSPQGAGELFF. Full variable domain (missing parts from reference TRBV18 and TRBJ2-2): NAGVMQNPRHLVRRRGQEARLRCSPMKGHSHVYWYRQLPEEGLKFMVYLQKENIIDESGMPKERFSAEFPKEGPSILRIQQVVRGDSAAYFCASSPQGAGELFFGEGSRLTVL.

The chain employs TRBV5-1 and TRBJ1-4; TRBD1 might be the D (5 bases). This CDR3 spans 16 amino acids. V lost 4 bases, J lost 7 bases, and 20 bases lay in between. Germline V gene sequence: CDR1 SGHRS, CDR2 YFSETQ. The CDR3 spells CASSPSLPGLGEKLFF. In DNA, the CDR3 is TGCGCCAGCAGCCCCAGTCTACCGGGGCTGGGTGAAAAACTGTTTTTT. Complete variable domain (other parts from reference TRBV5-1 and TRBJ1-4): KAGVTQTPRYLIKTRGQQVTLSCSPISGHRSVSWYQQTPGQGLQFLFEYFSETQRNKGNFPGRFSGRQFSNSRSEMNVSTLELGDSALYLCASSPSLPGLGEKLFFGSGTQLSVL.

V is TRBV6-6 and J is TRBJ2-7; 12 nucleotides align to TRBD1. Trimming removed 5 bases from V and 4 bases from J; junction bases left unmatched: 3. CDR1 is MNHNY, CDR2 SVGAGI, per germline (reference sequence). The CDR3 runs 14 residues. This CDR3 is CASSKGQGAYEQYF. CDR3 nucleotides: TGTGCCAGCAGTAAGGGACAGGGGGCGTACGAGCAGTACTTC.

The CDR3 region has the DNA TGTGCCAGCAGCAGGACAGGGGGCTTCTACGAGCAGTACTTC. It translates to CASSRTGGFYEQYF. The chain joins TRBV5-4 to TRBJ2-7, with 11 bases fitting TRBD1. The CDR3 loop spans 14 amino acids. Germline values: CDR1 SGHNT, CDR2 YYREEE (reference sequence). The junction had 3 bases not matched to a gene; V was cut back by 4 bases and J by 3 bases.

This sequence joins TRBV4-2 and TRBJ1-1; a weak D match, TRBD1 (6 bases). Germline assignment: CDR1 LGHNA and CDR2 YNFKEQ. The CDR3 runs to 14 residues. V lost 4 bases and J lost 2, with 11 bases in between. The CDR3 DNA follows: TGTGCCAGCAGCCGTCTTGGGGGCAACACTGAAGCTTTCTTT. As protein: CASSRLGGNTEAFF.

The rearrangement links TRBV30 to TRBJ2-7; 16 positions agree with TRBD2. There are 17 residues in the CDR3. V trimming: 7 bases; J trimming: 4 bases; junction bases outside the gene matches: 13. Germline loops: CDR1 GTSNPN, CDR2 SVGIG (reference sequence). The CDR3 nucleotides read TGTGCCTTTAACATCGCCGGGACTAGCGGGGGGGTTTACGAGCAGTACTTC. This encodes CAFNIAGTSGGVYEQYF.

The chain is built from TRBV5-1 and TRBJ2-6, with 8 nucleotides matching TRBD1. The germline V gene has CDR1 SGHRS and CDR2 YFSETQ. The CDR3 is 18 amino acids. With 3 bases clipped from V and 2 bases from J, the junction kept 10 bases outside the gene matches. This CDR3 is CASSSLQGDPTGANVLTF. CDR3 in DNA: TGCGCCAGCAGCTCTTTACAGGGGGATCCTACTGGGGCCAACGTCCTGACTTTC.

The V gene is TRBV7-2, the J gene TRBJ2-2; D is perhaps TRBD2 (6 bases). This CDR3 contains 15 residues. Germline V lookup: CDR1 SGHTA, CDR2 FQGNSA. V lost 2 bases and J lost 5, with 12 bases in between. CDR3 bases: TGTGCCAGCAGCTTATCGGGAGTAAAAACCGGGGAGCTGTTTTTT. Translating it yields CASSLSGVKTGELFF.

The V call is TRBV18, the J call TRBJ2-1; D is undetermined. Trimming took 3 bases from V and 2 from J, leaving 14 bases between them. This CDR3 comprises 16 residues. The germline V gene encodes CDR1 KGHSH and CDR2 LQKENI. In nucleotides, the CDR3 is TGTGCCAGCTCACCGAATGGGATGCCAGCCTACAATGAGCAGTTCTTC. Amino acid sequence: CASSPNGMPAYNEQFF.

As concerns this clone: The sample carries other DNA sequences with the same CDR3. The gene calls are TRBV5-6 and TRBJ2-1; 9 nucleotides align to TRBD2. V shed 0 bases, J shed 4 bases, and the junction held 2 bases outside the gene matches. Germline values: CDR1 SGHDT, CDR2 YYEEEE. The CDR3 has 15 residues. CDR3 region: CASSLASGGYNEQFF. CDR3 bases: TGTGCCAGCAGCTTGGCGAGCGGGGGGTACAATGAGCAGTTCTTC.

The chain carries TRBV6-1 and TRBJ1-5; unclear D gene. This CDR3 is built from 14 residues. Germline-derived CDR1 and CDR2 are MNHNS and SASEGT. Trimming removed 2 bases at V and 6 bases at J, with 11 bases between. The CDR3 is CASSEQPMGQPQHF. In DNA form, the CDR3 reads TGTGCCAGCAGTGAACAGCCTATGGGTCAGCCCCAGCATTTT.

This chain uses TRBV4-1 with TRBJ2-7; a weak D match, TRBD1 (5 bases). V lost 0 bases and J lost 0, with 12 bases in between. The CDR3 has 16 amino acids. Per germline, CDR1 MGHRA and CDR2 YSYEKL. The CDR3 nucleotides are TGCGCCAGCAGCCAAGATACAGGCTCGAGCTCCTACGAGCAGTACTTC. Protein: CASSQDTGSSSYEQYF.

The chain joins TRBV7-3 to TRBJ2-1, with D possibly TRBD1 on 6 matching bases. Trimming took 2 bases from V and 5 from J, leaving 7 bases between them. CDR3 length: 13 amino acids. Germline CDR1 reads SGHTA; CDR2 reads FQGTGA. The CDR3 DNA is TGTGCCAGCAGCTTACCAGGGGACAATGAGCAGTTCTTC. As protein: CASSLPGDNEQFF.

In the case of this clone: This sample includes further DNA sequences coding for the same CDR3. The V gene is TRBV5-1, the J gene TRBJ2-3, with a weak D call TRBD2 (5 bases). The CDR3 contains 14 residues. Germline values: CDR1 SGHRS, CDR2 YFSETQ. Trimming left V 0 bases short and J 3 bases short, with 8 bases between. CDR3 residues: CASSLGGPTDTQYF. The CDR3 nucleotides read TGCGCCAGCAGCTTGGGAGGGCCAACAGATACGCAGTATTTT.

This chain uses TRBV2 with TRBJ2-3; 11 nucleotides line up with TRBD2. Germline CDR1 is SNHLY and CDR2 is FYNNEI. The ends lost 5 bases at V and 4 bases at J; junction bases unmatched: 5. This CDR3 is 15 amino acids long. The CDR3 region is CASSITSGSPDTQYF. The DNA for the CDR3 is TGTGCCAGCAGTATTACTAGCGGGAGCCCAGATACGCAGTATTTT.